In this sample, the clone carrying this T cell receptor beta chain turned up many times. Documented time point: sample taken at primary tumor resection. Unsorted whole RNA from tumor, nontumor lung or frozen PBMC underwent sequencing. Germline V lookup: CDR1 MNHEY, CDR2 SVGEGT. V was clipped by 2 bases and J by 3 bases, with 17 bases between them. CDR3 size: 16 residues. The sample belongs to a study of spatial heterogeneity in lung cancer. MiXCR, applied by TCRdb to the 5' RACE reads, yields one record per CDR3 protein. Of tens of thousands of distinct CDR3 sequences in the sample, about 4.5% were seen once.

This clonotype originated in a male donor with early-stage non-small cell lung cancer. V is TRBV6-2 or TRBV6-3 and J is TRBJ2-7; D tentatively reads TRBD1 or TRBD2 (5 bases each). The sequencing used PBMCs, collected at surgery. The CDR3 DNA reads TGTGCCAGCAGTTACGCGAGGGGAAGGGAAAGCTACGAGCAGTACTTC. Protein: CASSYARGRESYEQYF.